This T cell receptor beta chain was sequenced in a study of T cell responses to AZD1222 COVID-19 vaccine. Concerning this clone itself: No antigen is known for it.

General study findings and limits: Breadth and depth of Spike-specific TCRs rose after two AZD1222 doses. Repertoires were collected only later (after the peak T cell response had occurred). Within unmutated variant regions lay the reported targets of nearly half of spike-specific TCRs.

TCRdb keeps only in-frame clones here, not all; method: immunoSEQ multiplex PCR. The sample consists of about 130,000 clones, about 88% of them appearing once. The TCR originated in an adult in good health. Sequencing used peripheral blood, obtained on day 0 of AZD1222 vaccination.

CDR3 loop: CASSRRQGAYEQYF. CDR3 sequence (DNA): TGTGCCAGCAGCCGCCGACAGGGTGCCTACGAGCAGTACTTC. The chain recombines TRBV11-2 with TRBJ2-7; 7 bases match TRBD1. CDR1 is SGHAT, CDR2 FQNNGV, per germline. CDR3 length: 14 residues. Trimming cost V 5 bases and J 2 bases; bases outside gene matches: 6.